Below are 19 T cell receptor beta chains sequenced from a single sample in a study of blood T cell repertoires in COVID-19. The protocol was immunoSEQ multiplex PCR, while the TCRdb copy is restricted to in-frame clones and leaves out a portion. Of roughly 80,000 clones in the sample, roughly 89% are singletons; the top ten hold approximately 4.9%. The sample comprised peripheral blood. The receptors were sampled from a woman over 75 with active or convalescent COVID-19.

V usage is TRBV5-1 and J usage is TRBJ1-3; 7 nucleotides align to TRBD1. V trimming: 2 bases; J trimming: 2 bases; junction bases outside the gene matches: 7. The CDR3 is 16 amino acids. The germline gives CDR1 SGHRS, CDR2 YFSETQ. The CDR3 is CASSFDTGAPGNTIYF. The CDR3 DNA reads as TGCGCCAGCAGCTTCGACACAGGGGCGCCTGGAAACACCATATATTTT.

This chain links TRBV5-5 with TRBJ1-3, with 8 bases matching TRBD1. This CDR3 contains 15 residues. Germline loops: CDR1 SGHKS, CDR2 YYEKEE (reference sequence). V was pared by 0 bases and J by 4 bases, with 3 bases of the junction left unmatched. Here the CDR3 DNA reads TGTGCCAGCAGCTTGGACAGGGGGAACGGAAACACCATATATTTT. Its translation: CASSLDRGNGNTIYF.

CDR3 protein: CASSRYRASNQPQHF. The CDR3 region has the DNA TGTGCCAGCAGTCGATACAGGGCCAGCAATCAGCCCCAGCATTTT. The rearrangement links TRBV6-2 or TRBV6-3 to TRBJ1-5, with D possibly TRBD1 on 6 matching bases. The V gene's germline CDR1 is MNHEY and CDR2 SVGEGT. V lost 5 bases to trimming and J lost 1 base, with 12 bases between them. The CDR3 spans 15 residues.

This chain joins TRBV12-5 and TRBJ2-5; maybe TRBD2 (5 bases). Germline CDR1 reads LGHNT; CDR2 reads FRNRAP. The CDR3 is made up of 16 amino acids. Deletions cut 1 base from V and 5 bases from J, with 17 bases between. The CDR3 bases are TGTGCTAGTGGTTTGGGATTCGGGGTGATAGGGGAGACCCAGTACTTC. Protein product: CASGLGFGVIGETQYF.

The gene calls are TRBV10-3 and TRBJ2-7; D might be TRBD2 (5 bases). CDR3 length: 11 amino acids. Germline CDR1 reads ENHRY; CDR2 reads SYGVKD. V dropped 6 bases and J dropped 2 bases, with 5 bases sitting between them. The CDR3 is CAISGTYEQYF. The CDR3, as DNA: TGTGCCATCAGCGGGACCTACGAGCAGTACTTC.

Written as DNA, the CDR3 is TGTGCCAGCAGCTTACAGGGGGGGACAGGGGTCGAGCAGTACTTC. Protein product: CASSLQGGTGVEQYF. The rearrangement joins TRBV7-8 to TRBJ2-7; 10 positions match TRBD1. Germline V gene data show CDR1 as SGHVS and CDR2 as FQNEAQ. This CDR3 comprises 15 residues. V gave up 2 bases and J gave up 6 bases; unmatched junction bases: 7.

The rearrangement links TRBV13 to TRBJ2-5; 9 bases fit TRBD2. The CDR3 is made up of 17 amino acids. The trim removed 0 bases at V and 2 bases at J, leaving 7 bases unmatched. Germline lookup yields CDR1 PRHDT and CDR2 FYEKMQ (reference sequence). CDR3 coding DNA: TGTGCCAGCAGCTTAGGAGTTCGGCGGGGGGGTCAAGAGACCCAGTACTTC. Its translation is CASSLGVRRGGQETQYF.

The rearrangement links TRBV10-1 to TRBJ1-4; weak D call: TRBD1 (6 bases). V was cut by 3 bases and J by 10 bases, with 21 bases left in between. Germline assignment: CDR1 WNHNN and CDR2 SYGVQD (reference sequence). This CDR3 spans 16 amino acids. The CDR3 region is CASSDPKGGCERKLFF. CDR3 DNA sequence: TGCGCCAGCAGTGACCCTAAAGGGGGATGTGAACGAAAACTGTTTTTT.

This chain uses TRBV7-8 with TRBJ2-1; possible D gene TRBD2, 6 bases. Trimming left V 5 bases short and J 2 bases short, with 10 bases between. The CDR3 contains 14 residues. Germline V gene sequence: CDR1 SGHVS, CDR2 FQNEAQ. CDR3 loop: CASSDGSPYNEQFF. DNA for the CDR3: TGTGCCAGCAGCGACGGGAGCCCCTACAATGAGCAGTTCTTC.

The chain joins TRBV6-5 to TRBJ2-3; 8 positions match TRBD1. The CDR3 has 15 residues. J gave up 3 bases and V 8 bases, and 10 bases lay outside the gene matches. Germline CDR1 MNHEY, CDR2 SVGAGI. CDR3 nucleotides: TGTGCCAGCGGCGACAGGGGCCGAAAAACAGATACGCAGTATTTT. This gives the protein CASGDRGRKTDTQYF.

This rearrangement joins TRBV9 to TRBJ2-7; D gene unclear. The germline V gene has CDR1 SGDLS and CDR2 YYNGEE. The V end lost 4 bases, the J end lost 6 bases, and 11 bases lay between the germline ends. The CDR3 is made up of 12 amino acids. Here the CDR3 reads CASSPDRGEQYF. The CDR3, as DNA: TGTGCCAGCAGCCCCGACCGAGGCGAGCAGTACTTC. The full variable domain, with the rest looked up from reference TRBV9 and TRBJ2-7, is DSGVTQTPKHLITATGQRVTLRCSPRSGDLSVYWYQQSLDQGLQFLIQYYNGEERAKGNILERFSAQQFPDLHSELNLSSLELGDSALYFCASSPDRGEQYFGPGTRLTVT.

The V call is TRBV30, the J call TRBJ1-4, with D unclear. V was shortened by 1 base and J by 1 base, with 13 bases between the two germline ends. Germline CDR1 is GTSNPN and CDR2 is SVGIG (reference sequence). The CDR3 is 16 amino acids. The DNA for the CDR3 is TGTGCCTGGAGTGCGCCAATCGGGAAAACTAATGAAAAACTGTTTTTT. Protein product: CAWSAPIGKTNEKLFF.

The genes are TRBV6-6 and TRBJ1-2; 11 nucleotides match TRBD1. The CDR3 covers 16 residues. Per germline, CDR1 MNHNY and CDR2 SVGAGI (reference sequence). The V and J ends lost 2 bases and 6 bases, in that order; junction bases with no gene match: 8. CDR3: CASSYTPGQGGNGYTF. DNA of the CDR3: TGTGCCAGCAGTTACACACCGGGACAGGGGGGAAATGGCTACACCTTC.

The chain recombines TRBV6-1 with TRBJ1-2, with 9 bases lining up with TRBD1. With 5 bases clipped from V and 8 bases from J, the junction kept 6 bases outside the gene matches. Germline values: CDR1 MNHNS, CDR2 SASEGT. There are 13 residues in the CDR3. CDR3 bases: TGTGCCAGCAGTCCCGGGACAGGGAGCGGCTACACCTTC. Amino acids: CASSPGTGSGYTF.

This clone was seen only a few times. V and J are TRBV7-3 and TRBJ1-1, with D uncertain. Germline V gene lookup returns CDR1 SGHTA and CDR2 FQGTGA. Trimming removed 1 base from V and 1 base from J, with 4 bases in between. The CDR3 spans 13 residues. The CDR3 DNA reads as TGTGCCAGCAGCTTAAGGCAGAACACTGAAGCTTTCTTT. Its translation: CASSLRQNTEAFF.

The CDR3, as DNA: TGTGCCAGCAGCCAAGATTGGCAGGGGGGTAACATTCAGTACTTC. It is translated as CASSQDWQGGNIQYF. This chain uses TRBV4-2 with TRBJ2-4; perhaps TRBD1 as D (7 bases). The CDR3 loop spans 15 amino acids. CDR1 and CDR2 (germline): LGHNA, YNFKEQ. V lost 0 bases, J lost 7 bases, and 13 bases lay in between.

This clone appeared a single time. The CDR3 DNA is TGTGCCAGCAGCGTAGCAGACTACCTAGCGACCCAGTACTTC. It encodes CASSVADYLATQYF. V usage is TRBV9 and J usage is TRBJ2-5; D may be TRBD2 (5 bases). The CDR3 totals 14 residues. Germline V gene lookup returns CDR1 SGDLS and CDR2 YYNGEE. V was pared by 0 bases and J by 7 bases, with 13 bases between.

For the CDR3, the DNA is TGTGCCAGCTCACCAGCGGGGGGGCAAGAGCAGTACTTC. Translation: CASSPAGGQEQYF. The J gene is TRBJ2-7, the V gene TRBV18; 9 positions agree with TRBD2. Germline CDR1 KGHSH, CDR2 LQKENI. The CDR3 has 13 amino acids. V was pared by 2 bases and J by 7 bases, with 3 bases of the junction left unmatched.

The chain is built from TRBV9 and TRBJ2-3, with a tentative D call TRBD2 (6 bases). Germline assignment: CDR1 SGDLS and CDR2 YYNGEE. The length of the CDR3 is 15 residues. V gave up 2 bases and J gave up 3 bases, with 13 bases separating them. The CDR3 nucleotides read TGTGCCAGCAGCGTCCGGGACTTTGGGACAGATACGCAGTATTTT. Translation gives CASSVRDFGTDTQYF. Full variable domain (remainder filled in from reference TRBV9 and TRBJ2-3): DSGVTQTPKHLITATGQRVTLRCSPRSGDLSVYWYQQSLDQGLQFLIQYYNGEERAKGNILERFSAQQFPDLHSELNLSSLELGDSALYFCASSVRDFGTDTQYFGPGTRLTVL.